These 8 T cell receptor beta chains share one sample of origin, sequenced in a study of T-cell memory formation after mild COVID-19. From the 5' RACE reads, TCRdb called clonotypes with MiXCR, one entry per CDR3 protein. This sample has almost 350,000 distinct CDR3 sequences; under 25% occur once, and the top ten carry over 20%. Sequenced sample: PBMCs or a T cell subset sorted from them (not recorded which). The receptors shown here come from a man younger than 35 who had mild COVID-19 (a few samples of this study predate the infection). Cell type and time point are not known.

The chain uses TRBV20-1 and TRBJ1-1, with 7 bases fitting TRBD1. The CDR3 has 15 amino acids. V lost 5 bases, J lost 1 base, and 10 bases stayed unmatched. Germline CDR1 and CDR2: DFQATT and SNEGSKA (reference sequence). The CDR3 is CSARPYTGANTEAFF. CDR3 bases: TGCAGTGCTCGGCCTTACACAGGGGCGAACACTGAAGCTTTCTTT.

This clonotype was observed a handful of times. The chain links TRBV12-3 or TRBV12-4 to TRBJ2-3; TRBD2 agrees at 8 bases. The CDR3 spans 15 residues. The trim removed 1 base at V and 6 bases at J, leaving 6 bases unmatched. The CDR3 sequence: CASSLDRGGSDTQYF. The CDR3 DNA sequence: TGTGCCAGCAGTTTAGACCGGGGGGGCTCTGATACGCAGTATTTT.

This chain uses TRBV20-1 with TRBJ1-5, with no clear D. V was cut by 0 bases and J by 0 bases, with 9 bases left in between. Germline-derived CDR1 and CDR2 are DFQATT and SNEGSKA (reference sequence). The CDR3 is 15 amino acids. The CDR3, as DNA: TGCAGTGCTAGAGAAGGGAGTTATAGCAATCAGCCCCAGCATTTT. Its protein is CSAREGSYSNQPQHF.

The chain has TRBV6-1 and TRBJ1-2; possible D gene TRBD1, 6 bases. Deletions cut 6 bases from V and 3 bases from J, with 20 bases between. The CDR3 runs to 16 residues. The V gene's germline CDR1 is MNHNS and CDR2 SASEGT. The CDR3: CASSVGPDRHYYGYTF. In DNA, the CDR3 is TGTGCCAGCAGCGTAGGGCCCGACAGGCACTACTATGGCTACACCTTC.

This clonotype appeared a few times. The rearrangement links TRBV5-1 to TRBJ1-1; 11 positions match TRBD1. The CDR3 extends over 15 amino acids. Per the germline V gene, CDR1 is SGHRS and CDR2 is YFSETQ. The trim removed 4 bases at V and 5 bases at J, leaving 7 bases unmatched. The CDR3 loop is CASSQTGTGGTEAFF. Written as DNA, the CDR3 is TGCGCCAGCAGCCAAACCGGGACAGGGGGAACTGAAGCTTTCTTT.

This clonotype has a handful of counts. The V and J genes are TRBV7-9 and TRBJ1-6; a possible D gene is TRBD1 (5 bases). V gave up 5 bases and J gave up 16 bases, with 18 bases separating them. CDR1 and CDR2 (germline): SEHNR, FQNEAQ (reference sequence). This CDR3 spans 13 amino acids. In DNA, the CDR3 is TGTGCCAGCAGCCCGGCGGGCTCAGGGAGGCTCCACTTT. Translating it yields CASSPAGSGRLHF.

The table lists this clonotype with a few counts. The genes are TRBV27 and TRBJ2-5; maybe TRBD2 (6 bases). V dropped 4 bases and J dropped 3 bases, with 15 bases sitting between them. CDR1 is MNHEY, CDR2 SMNVEV, per germline (reference sequence). The CDR3 totals 15 residues. CDR3 residues: CASSSLTVAEETQYF. Here the CDR3 DNA reads TGTGCCAGCAGTTCGCTAACTGTAGCGGAAGAGACCCAGTACTTC.

The chain recombines TRBV7-2 with TRBJ2-5, with D possibly being TRBD2 (7 bases). Per the germline V gene, CDR1 is SGHTA and CDR2 is FQGNSA. This CDR3 has 12 amino acids. V was cut by 8 bases and J by 6 bases, with 13 bases left in between. CDR3: CASGGAGQTQYF. DNA of the CDR3: TGTGCCAGCGGGGGGGCGGGGCAGACCCAGTACTTC.